Reported below is one TCR beta chain. Its matching antigen is unknown. A much more abundant neighbour one base away suggests this may be a read error. Unmatched junction bases numbered 11, after V lost 5 bases and J lost 12 bases. Germline-derived CDR1 and CDR2 are SNHLY and FYNNEI. The CDR3 consists of 15 residues. Breast cancer patients provided tissue from their axillary draining lymph nodes. The sample belongs to a study of breast tumors, draining lymph nodes, adjacent tissues. Overall study results and limits: That most tumor T cells come from lymph nodes remained unproven.

MiXCR was run by TCRdb on the multiplex PCR reads, yielding one entry per CDR3 protein. Of approximately 170,000 distinct CDR3 sequences in the sample, approximately 30% were seen once. This chain joins TRBV2 and TRBJ2-1; 12 bases line up with TRBD2. The TCR originated in a female donor with breast cancer. Some clones in this sample may be carry-over from other donors' samples. What was sequenced was axillary lymph node tissue. CDR3 nucleotides: TGTGCCAGCAGTTCACTAGCGGGAGGCCCCTATGGGCAGTTCTTC. Protein product: CASSSLAGGPYGQFF. The full variable domain, in which reference TRBV2 and TRBJ2-1 provide the parts outside the CDR3, is EPEVTQTPSHQVTQMGQEVILRCVPISNHLYFYWYRQILGQKVEFLVSFYNNEISEKSEIFDDQFSVERPDGSNFTLKIRSTKLEDSAMYFCASSSLAGGPYGQFFGPGTRLTVL.